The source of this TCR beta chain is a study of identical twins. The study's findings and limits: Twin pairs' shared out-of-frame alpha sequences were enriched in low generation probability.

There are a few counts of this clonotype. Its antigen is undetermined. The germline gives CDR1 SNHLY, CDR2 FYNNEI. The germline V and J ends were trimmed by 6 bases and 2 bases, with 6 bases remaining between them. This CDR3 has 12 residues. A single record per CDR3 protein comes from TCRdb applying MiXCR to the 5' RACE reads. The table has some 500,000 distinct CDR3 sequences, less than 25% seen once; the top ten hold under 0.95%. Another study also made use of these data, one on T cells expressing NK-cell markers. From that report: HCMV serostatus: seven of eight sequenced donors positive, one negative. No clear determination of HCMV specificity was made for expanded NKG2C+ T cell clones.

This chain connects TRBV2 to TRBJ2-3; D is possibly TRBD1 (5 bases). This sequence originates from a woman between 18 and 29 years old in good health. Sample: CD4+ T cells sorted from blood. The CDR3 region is CASRTDTDTQYF. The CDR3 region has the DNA TGTGCCAGCAGGACAGACACAGATACGCAGTATTTT.